This TCR beta chain derives from a study of identical twins. Study-level points and caveats: Cross-sectional statistical analysis, not tracking of the same donors, underpinned the conclusions. Models, which agreed with sharing between unrelated individuals, nonetheless underestimated the out-of-frame TCR alpha sharing seen in monozygotic twins. Cord blood beta clonotypes that were abundant carried fewer insertions, and memory repertoires showed no such trend.

Healthy Caucasians alone served as donors. This clonotype has more than one count but fewer than ten. What it binds is unknown. The CDR3 runs to 14 residues. CDR1 is LGHDT, CDR2 YNNKEL, per germline (reference sequence). The trim removed 3 bases at V and 2 bases at J, leaving 3 bases unmatched. TCRdb re-analysed the 5' RACE reads in MiXCR, keeping a single row per CDR3 protein. The table records about 550,000 distinct CDR3 sequences, about a fifth of them present only once. The sample was also linked to a second study, of yellow fever vaccine responses in identical twins.

V gene TRBV3-1 combines with J gene TRBJ1-2; the match to TRBD1 covers 7 bases. Sequenced input: CD4+ T cells sorted from blood. The receptor comes from a woman younger than 30 in good health. As DNA, the CDR3 is TGTGCCAGCAGCCAGAGGACAGGAAACTATGGCTACACCTTC. Translation gives CASSQRTGNYGYTF.